What follows is one T cell receptor (beta chain) and its context. This sample was included in a study of blood T cell repertoires in COVID-19. The overall study: The cDNA or gDNA used as material had been derived from T cells, B-cell-depleted T cells, or PBMCs.

Germline assignment: CDR1 MDHEN and CDR2 SYDVKM. V lost 8 bases and J 7 bases, leaving 24 bases between the germline ends. The CDR3 has 15 amino acids. Per the original data handling: How many nucleated cells were present was estimated from reference gene primer amplification. Generated by immunoSEQ multiplex PCR, the TCRdb table keeps only in-frame clones and is missing some. The DNA was the basis for D and trimming; V, J and clone size are from that table. This table holds fewer than 500,000 clones, approximately 86% found once. This TCR came from a woman under 30 who had recovered from COVID-19. Sequenced input: PBMCs or T cells enriched from blood (not recorded which). The chain combines TRBV28 with TRBJ2-7; the D gene is possibly TRBD1 (6 bases). This CDR3 is CASRPTGHSILEQYF. The CDR3 DNA reads as TGTGCCAGCCGGCCGACAGGACACAGTATCTTGGAGCAGTACTTC. Drawing the rest from reference TRBV28 and TRBJ2-7, the complete variable domain is DVKVTQSSRYLVKRTGEKVFLECVQDMDHENMFWYRQDPGLGLRLIYFSYDVKMKEKGDIPEGYSVSREKKERFSLILESASTNQTSMYLCASRPTGHSILEQYFGPGTRLTVT.